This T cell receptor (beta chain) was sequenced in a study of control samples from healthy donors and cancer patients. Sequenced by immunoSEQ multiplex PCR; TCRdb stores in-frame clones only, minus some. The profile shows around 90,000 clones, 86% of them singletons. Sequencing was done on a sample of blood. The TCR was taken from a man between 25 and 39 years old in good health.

The CDR3 reads CASSQSGQGRETQYF. The CDR3 DNA is TGTGCCAGCAGCCAATCCGGACAGGGGAGAGAGACCCAGTACTTC. This chain connects TRBV4-2 to TRBJ2-5; 9 nucleotides agree with TRBD1. The V gene's germline CDR1 is LGHNA and CDR2 YNFKEQ. The CDR3 length is 15 residues. V dropped 2 bases and J dropped 4; count of bases not matched to a gene: 5.